Listed below are T cell receptor beta chains from one sample, sequenced in a study of identical twins. TCRdb reanalysed the 5' RACE reads using MiXCR and keeps one entry per CDR3 protein. The sample holds under 900,000 distinct CDR3 sequences, roughly 18% seen once. A further study also used this sample, focusing on T cells expressing NK-cell markers.

Sequenced material: PBMCs. These receptors all come from a woman between 18 and 30 years old in good health. Each CDR3 is given with its conserved first and last residue. Each record gives: J gene, D gene, V gene, clone size, CDR3 protein, CDR3 DNA. The D gene is left open where the match is weak. Part of the rows lack a size; the others show once, few, many or a class for expanded clones.

>TRBJ1-1|.|TRBV6-1|.
CASSGGRSEAFF
TGTGCCAGCAGTGGGGGTCGGTCTGAAGCTTTCTTT
>TRBJ2-3|.|TRBV10-3|.
CAISEISSTDTQYF
TGTGCCATCAGTGAGATCTCTAGCACAGATACGCAGTATTTT
>TRBJ2-5|TRBD1|TRBV7-9|.
CASSSRGRQGREETQYF
TGTGCCAGCAGCTCTAGGGGGCGGCAAGGAAGGGAAGAGACCCAGTACTTC
>TRBJ2-2|.|TRBV5-1|.
CASSSSGPNTGELFF
TGCGCCAGCAGCTCAAGCGGGCCGAACACCGGGGAGCTGTTTTTT
>TRBJ1-2|TRBD1|TRBV12-3/TRBV12-4|few
CASSFTGEGYTF
TGTGCCAGCAGTTTTACAGGGGAAGGCTACACCTTC
>TRBJ2-7|.|TRBV5-1|few
CASSLVGDEQYF
TGTGCCAGCAGCTTAGTTGGCGACGAGCAGTACTTC
>TRBJ2-1|TRBD1|TRBV20-1|few
CSAHGQGVANEQFF
TGCAGTGCTCATGGACAGGGAGTCGCCAATGAGCAGTTCTTC
>TRBJ2-3|TRBD2|TRBV20-1|few
CSASKASGRADTQYF
TGCAGTGCTTCCAAGGCAAGCGGGAGAGCAGATACGCAGTATTTT
>TRBJ1-5|.|TRBV20-1|.
CSASRSNQPQHF
TGCAGTGCTAGCCGGAGCAATCAGCCCCAGCATTTT
>TRBJ2-5|.|TRBV27|.
CASSPTDTLQETQYF
TGTGCCAGCAGTCCCACGGACACCCTCCAAGAGACCCAGTACTTC